Each of the 9 T cell receptor beta chains below was sequenced from the same sample in a study of CD8 T cells in Susac syndrome. RNA was extracted with the RNeasy kit, and a quantity of about 0.45 to 1 ug was reverse transcribed using random hexamers. TCRdb re-called the immunoSEQ multiplex PCR reads through MiXCR, storing one row per CDR3 protein. The sample contains 180,000 or so distinct CDR3 sequences, 90% to 95% of which appear only once. The sequencing sample was made of CD4+ T cells from PBMCs. Source of these receptors: a human donor in good health.

This clonotype appeared once. The rearrangement links TRBV15 to TRBJ2-3; D remains unclear. V shed 5 bases and J shed 1 base, with 13 bases lying between them. The CDR3 is 15 residues long. The V gene's germline CDR1 is LNHNV and CDR2 YYDKDF (reference sequence). The CDR3 DNA reads TGTGCCACCAGCGCCGAGGCTCCCCGCACAGATACGCAGTATTTT. Protein product: CATSAEAPRTDTQYF.

The rearrangement links TRBV5-6 to TRBJ2-2, with 8 bases fitting TRBD2. The CDR3 has 17 residues. Per germline, CDR1 SGHDT and CDR2 YYEEEE. The V gene end was trimmed by 3 bases and the J gene end by 0 bases; junction bases not matched to a gene: 7. The CDR3 DNA reads TGTGCCAGCAGCTCGTTAGCGGGGCGAACGAACACCGGGGAGCTGTTTTTT. It encodes CASSSLAGRTNTGELFF.

V and J are TRBV29-1 and TRBJ2-7; D is undetermined. Germline V lookup: CDR1 SQVTM, CDR2 ANQGSEA. The CDR3 is 12 residues long. Trimming shortened V by 6 bases and J by 0 bases, and 9 bases separated the two germline ends. In nucleotides, the CDR3 is TGCAGCGTACAATACCCCTCCTACGAGCAGTACTTC. Its translation is CSVQYPSYEQYF.

This clonotype showed up just once. CDR3 in amino acids: CASSPSGSYNEQFF. DNA for the CDR3: TGTGCCAGCTCACCCTCCGGCTCCTACAATGAGCAGTTCTTC. The chain couples TRBV18 to TRBJ2-1, with D unresolved. The germline V gene encodes CDR1 KGHSH and CDR2 LQKENI. The CDR3 spans 14 residues. V lost 3 bases and J lost 0, with 6 bases in between.

The gene calls are TRBV15 and TRBJ2-1; D remains unclear. CDR1 is LNHNV and CDR2 is YYDKDF in the germline V gene (reference sequence). V was trimmed by 3 bases and J by 8 bases, leaving 8 bases between them. The CDR3 loop spans 12 amino acids. DNA for the CDR3: TGTGCCACCAGCAGGGGGAAGGATGAGCAGTTCTTC. Residues: CATSRGKDEQFF.

V and J are TRBV5-4 and TRBJ2-7; a possible D gene is TRBD2 (6 bases). This CDR3 has 14 amino acids. Germline V gene lookup returns CDR1 SGHNT and CDR2 YYREEE (reference sequence). V was trimmed by 2 bases and J by 3 bases, leaving 12 bases between them. In DNA, the CDR3 is TGTGCCAGCAGCTTTCGGGGAGGAGGCTACGAGCAGTACTTC. Protein sequence: CASSFRGGGYEQYF. The entire variable domain, with the rest obtained from reference TRBV5-4 and TRBJ2-7, is as follows: ETGVTQSPTHLIKTRGQQVTLRCSSQSGHNTVSWYQQALGQGPQFIFQYYREEENGRGNFPPRFSGLQFPNYSSELNVNALELDDSALYLCASSFRGGGYEQYFGPGTRLTVT.

This clonotype showed up just once. The chain links TRBV4-3 to TRBJ2-1; 7 nucleotides match TRBD1. This CDR3 has 15 residues. The germline V gene has CDR1 LGHNA and CDR2 YSLEER. The J segment lost 6 bases and the V segment lost 1 base, leaving 6 bases of the junction unmatched. CDR3 coding DNA: TGCGCCAGCAGCCAAGGCCGACAGGGAGCCAATGAGCAGTTCTTC. This gives the protein CASSQGRQGANEQFF.

The chain uses TRBV7-2 and TRBJ1-6, with 9 nucleotides matching TRBD1. The J segment lost 2 bases and the V segment lost 5 bases, leaving 4 bases of the junction unmatched. CDR1 is SGHTA, CDR2 FQGNSA, per germline. The CDR3 extends over 16 amino acids. CDR3 protein: CASSLRTGAYNSPLHF. The CDR3 DNA reads TGTGCCAGCAGCCTTCGGACAGGGGCCTATAATTCACCCCTCCACTTT.

The gene calls are TRBV5-1 and TRBJ2-7, with 8 bases that match TRBD1. The CDR3 is made up of 17 amino acids. V lost 0 bases, J lost 1 base, and 9 bases stayed unmatched. Per the germline V gene, CDR1 is SGHRS and CDR2 is YFSETQ. CDR3 coding DNA: TGCGCCAGCAGCTTGGGGTTCGTGGACAGGGTGTCCTACGAGCAGTACTTC. Translating it yields CASSLGFVDRVSYEQYF.